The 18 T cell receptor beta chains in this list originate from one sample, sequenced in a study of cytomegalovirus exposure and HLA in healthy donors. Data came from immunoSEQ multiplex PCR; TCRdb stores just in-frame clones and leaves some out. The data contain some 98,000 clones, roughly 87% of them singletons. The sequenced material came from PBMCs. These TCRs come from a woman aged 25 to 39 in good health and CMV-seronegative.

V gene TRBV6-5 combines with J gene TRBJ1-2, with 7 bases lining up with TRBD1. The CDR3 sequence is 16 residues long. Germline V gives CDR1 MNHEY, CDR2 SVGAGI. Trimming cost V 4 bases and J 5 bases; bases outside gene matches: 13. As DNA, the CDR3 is TGTGCCAGCAGTTCCCCGGGAGGGGGCGCTCGTTATGGCTACACCTTC. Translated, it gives CASSSPGGGARYGYTF.

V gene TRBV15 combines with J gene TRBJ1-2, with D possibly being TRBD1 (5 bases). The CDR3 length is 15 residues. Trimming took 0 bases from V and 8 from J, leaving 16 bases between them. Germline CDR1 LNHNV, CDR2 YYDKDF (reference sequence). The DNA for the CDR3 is TGTGCCACCAGCAGAGATCAGCTCGGGGGAAGGGGCTACACCTTC. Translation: CATSRDQLGGRGYTF.

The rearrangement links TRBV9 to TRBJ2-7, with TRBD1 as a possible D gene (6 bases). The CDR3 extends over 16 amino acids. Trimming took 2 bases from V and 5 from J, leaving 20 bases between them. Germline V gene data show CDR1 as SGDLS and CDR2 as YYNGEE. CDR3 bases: TGTGCCAGCAGCGTTTTACAGGGATTAAGCGGCGACGAGCAGTACTTC. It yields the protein CASSVLQGLSGDEQYF.

The CDR3 DNA follows: TGTGCCAGCTCAGGGGGGCCGGAGTCCTACGAGCAGTACTTC. This encodes CASSGGPESYEQYF. The chain recombines TRBV9 with TRBJ2-7, with D possibly matching TRBD1 (7 bases). The CDR3 totals 14 residues. Germline CDR1 is SGDLS and CDR2 is YYNGEE. With 7 bases removed from V and 1 base from J, the gap between germline ends came to 15 bases.

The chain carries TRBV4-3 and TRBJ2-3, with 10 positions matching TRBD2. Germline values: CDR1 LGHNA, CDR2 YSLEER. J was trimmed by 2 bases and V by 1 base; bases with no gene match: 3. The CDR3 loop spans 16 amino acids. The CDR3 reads CASSQVAGGPTDTQYF. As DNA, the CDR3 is TGCGCCAGCAGCCAAGTAGCGGGAGGACCCACAGATACGCAGTATTTT.

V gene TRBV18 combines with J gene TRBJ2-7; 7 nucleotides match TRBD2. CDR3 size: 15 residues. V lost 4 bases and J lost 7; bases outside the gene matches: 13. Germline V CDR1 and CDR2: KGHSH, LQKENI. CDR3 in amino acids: CASSLGGTTPGEQYF. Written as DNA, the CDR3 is TGTGCCAGCTCACTCGGCGGGACTACCCCTGGGGAGCAGTACTTC.

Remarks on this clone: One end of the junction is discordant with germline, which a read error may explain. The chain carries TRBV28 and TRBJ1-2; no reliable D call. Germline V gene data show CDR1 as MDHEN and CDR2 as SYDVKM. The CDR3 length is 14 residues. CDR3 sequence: CASTLLDGPHGYTF. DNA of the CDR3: TGTGCCAGCACTTTACTAGACGGCCCACATGGCTACACCTTC.

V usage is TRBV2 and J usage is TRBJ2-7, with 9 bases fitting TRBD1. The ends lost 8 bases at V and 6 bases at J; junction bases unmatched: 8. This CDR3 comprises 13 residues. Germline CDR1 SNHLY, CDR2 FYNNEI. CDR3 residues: CASLDRGRAEQYF. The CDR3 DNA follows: TGTGCCAGCCTGGACAGGGGACGGGCCGAGCAGTACTTC.

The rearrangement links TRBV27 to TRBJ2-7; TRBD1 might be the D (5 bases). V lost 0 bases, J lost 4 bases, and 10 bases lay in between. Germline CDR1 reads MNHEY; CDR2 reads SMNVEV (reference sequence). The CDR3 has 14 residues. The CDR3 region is CASSLSRTIYEQYF. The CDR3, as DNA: TGTGCCAGCAGTTTATCAAGGACAATTTACGAGCAGTACTTC.

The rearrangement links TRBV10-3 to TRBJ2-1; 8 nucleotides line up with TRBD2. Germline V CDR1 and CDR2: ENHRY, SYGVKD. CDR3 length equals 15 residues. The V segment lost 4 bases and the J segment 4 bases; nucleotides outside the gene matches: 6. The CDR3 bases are TGTGCCATCAGTGCGGCGGGAGGAACTTACAATGAGCAGTTCTTC. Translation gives CAISAAGGTYNEQFF.

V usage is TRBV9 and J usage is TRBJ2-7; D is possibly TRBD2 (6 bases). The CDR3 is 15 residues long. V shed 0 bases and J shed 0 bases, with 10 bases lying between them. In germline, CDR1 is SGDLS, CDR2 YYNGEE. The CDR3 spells CASSVADGSSYEQYF. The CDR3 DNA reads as TGTGCCAGCAGCGTAGCCGACGGGAGCTCCTACGAGCAGTACTTC.

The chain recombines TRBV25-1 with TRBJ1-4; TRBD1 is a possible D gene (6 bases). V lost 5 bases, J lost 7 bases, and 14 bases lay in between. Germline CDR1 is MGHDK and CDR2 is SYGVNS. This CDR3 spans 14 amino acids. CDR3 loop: CASSQGSTGEKLFF. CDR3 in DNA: TGTGCCAGCAGTCAGGGGTCAACAGGTGAAAAACTGTTTTTT.

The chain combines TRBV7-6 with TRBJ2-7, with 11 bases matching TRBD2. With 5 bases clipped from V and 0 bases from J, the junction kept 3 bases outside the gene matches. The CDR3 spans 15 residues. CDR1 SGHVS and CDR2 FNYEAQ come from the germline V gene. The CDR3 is CASSPTSGSSYEQYF. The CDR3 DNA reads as TGTGCCAGCAGCCCCACTAGCGGGAGCTCCTACGAGCAGTACTTC.

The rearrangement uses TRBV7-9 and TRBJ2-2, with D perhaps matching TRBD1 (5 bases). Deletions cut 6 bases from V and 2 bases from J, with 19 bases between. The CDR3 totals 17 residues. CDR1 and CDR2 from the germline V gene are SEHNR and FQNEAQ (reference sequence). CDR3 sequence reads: CASRTSGARVNTGELFF. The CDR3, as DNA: TGTGCCAGCAGAACCAGTGGGGCCAGGGTAAACACCGGGGAGCTGTTTTTT.

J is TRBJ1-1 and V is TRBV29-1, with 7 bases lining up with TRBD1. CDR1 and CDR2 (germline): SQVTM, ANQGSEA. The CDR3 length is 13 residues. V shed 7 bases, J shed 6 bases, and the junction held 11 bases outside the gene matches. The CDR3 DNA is TGCAGCGCTTACCACAGGGGTAACTCTGAAGCTTTCTTT. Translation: CSAYHRGNSEAFF.

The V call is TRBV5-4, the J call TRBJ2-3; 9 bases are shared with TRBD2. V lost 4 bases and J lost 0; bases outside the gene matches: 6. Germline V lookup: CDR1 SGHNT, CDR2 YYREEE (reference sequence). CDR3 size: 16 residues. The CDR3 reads CASSSSGGLSTDTQYF. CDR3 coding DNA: TGTGCCAGCAGCAGTAGCGGGGGCCTAAGCACAGATACGCAGTATTTT. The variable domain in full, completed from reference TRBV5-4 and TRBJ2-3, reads ETGVTQSPTHLIKTRGQQVTLRCSSQSGHNTVSWYQQALGQGPQFIFQYYREEENGRGNFPPRFSGLQFPNYSSELNVNALELDDSALYLCASSSSGGLSTDTQYFGPGTRLTVL.

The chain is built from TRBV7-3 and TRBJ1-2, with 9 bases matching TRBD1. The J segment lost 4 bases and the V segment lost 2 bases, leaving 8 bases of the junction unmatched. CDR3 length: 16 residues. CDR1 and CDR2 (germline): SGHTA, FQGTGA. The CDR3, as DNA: TGTGCCAGCAGCTTATACGGGGACAGGGCGGTCTATGGCTACACCTTC. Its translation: CASSLYGDRAVYGYTF.

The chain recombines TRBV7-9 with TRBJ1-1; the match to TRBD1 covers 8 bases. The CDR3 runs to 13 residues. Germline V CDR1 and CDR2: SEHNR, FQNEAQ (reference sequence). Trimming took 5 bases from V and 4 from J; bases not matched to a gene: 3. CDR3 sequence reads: CASSQGARTEAFF. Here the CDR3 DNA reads TGTGCCAGCAGCCAGGGGGCTCGCACTGAAGCTTTCTTT.